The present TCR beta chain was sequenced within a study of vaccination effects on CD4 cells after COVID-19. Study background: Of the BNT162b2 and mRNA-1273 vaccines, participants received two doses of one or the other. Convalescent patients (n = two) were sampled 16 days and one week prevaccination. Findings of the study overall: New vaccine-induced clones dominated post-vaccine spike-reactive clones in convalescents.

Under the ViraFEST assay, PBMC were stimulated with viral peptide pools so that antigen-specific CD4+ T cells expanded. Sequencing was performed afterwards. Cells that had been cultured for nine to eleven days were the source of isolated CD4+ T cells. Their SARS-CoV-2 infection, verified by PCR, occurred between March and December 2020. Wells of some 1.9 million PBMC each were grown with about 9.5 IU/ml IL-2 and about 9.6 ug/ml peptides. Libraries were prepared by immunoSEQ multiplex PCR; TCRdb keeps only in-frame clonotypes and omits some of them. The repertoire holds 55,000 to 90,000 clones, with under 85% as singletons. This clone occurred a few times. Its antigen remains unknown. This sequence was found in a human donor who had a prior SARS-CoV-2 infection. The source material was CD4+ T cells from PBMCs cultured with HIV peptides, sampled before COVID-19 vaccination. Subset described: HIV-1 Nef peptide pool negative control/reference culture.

CDR3 nucleotide sequence: TGTGCCAGCAGCTATGGGCGGGAACTGATCACAGATACGCAGTATTTT. Its translation: CASSYGRELITDTQYF. V gene TRBV7-8 combines with J gene TRBJ2-3, with D perhaps matching TRBD2 (6 bases). Germline CDR1 and CDR2: SGHVS and FQNEAQ. The CDR3 is 16 residues long. V dropped 4 bases and J dropped 2 bases, with 16 bases sitting between them.